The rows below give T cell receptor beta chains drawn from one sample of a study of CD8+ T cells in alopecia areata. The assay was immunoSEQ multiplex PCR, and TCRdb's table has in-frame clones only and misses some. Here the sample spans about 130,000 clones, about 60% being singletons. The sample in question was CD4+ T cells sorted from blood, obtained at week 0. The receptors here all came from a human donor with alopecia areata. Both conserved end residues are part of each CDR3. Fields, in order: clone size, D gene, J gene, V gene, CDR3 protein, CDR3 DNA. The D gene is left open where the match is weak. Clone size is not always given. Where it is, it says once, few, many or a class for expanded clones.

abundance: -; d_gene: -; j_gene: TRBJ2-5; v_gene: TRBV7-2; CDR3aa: CASSLGGKETQYF; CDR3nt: TGTGCCAGCAGCTTAGGGGGAAAAGAGACCCAGTACTTC
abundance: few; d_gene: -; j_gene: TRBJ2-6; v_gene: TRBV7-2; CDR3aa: CASSFRPISGANVLTF; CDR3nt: TGTGCCAGCAGCTTCCGACCGATCTCTGGGGCCAACGTCCTGACTTTC
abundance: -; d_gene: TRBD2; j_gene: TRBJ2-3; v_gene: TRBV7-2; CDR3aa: CASSSTSGGAGDTQYF; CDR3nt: TGTGCCAGCAGCTCGACTAGCGGGGGGGCCGGAGATACGCAGTATTTT
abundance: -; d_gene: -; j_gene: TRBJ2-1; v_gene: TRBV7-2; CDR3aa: CASSLAGAGEQFF; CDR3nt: TGTGCCAGCAGCTTAGCGGGGGCGGGTGAGCAGTTCTTC
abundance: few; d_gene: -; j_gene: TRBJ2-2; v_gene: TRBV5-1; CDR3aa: CASSPFGGGTGELFF; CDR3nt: TGCGCCAGCAGCCCCTTCGGGGGCGGAACCGGGGAGCTGTTTTTT
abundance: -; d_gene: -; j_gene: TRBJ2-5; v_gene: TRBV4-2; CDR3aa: CASSPGTGQETQYF; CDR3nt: TGTGCCAGCAGCCCCGGGACTGGTCAAGAGACCCAGTACTTC
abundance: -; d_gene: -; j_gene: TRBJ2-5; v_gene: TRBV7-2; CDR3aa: CASSASLVQETQYF; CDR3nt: TGTGCCAGCAGCGCCTCGCTGGTACAAGAGACCCAGTACTTC
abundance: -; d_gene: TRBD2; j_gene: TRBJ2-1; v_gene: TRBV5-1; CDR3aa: CASRLASGGSYNEQFF; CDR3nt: TGCGCCAGCAGATTAGCTAGCGGGGGTTCCTACAATGAGCAGTTCTTC
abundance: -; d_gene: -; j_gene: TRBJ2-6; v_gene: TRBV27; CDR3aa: CASTLGIGVGANVLTF; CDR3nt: TGTGCCAGCACCCTAGGTATAGGGGTCGGGGCCAACGTCCTGACTTTC
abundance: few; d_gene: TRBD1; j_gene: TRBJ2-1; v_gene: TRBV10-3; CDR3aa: CASGQGAGNEQFF; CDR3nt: TGTGCCAGTGGACAGGGGGCAGGTAATGAGCAGTTCTTC
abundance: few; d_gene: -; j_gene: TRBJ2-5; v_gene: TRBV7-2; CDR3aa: CASSPPPPAPQYF; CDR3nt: TGTGCCAGCAGCCCCCCCCCGCCGGCCCCCCAGTACTTC
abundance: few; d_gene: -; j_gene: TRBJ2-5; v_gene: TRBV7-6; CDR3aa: CASSLGAGLRETQYF; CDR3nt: TGTGCCAGCAGCTTAGGCGCAGGCCTACGCGAGACCCAGTACTTC
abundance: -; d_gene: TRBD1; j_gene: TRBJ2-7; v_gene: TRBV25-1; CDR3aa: CASSEIRDRTYEQYF; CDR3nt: TGTGCCAGCAGTGAGATCCGGGACAGGACCTACGAGCAGTACTTC
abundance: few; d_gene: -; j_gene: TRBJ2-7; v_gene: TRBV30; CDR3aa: CAWSVTYEQYF; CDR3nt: TGTGCCTGGAGTGTAACGTACGAGCAGTACTTC
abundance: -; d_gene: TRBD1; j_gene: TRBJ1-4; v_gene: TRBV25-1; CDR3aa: CASSEGTGATNEKLFF; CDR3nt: TGTGCCAGCAGTGAAGGGACAGGGGCAACTAATGAAAAACTGTTTTTT
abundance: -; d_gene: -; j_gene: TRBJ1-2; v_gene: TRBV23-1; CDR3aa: CASSQEVRSSYGYTF; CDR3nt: TGCGCCAGCAGTCAGGAGGTCCGAAGTTCCTATGGCTACACCTTC
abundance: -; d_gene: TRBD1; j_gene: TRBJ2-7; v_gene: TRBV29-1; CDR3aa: CSVVLSQGTGRSYEQYF; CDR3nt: TGCAGCGTTGTCCTAAGCCAGGGGACAGGGAGATCCTACGAGCAGTACTTC
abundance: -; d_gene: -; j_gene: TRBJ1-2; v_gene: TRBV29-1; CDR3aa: CSVDRGGGYTF; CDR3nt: TGCAGCGTTGACAGGGGCGGTGGCTACACCTTC
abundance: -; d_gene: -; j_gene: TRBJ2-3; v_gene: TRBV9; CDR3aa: CASSVDRGTDTQYF; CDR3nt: TGTGCCAGCAGCGTAGATAGGGGCACAGATACGCAGTATTTT
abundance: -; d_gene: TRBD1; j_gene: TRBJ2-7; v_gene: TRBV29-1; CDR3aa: CSVETGAGEQYF; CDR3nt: TGCAGCGTGGAGACAGGGGCGGGCGAGCAGTACTTC
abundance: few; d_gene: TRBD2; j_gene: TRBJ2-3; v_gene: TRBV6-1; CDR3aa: CASSHSGGSTDTQYF; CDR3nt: TGTGCCAGCAGCCACAGCGGGGGGAGCACAGATACGCAGTATTTT
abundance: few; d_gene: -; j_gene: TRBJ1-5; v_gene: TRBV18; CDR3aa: CASSTDGRDQPQHF; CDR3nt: TGTGCCAGCTCAACCGACGGGAGGGATCAGCCCCAGCATTTT
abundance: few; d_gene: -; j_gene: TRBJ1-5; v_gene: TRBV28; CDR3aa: CASTGGFQPQHF; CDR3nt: TGTGCCAGCACGGGGGGTTTCCAGCCCCAGCATTTT
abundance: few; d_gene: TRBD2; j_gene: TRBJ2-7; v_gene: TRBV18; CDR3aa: CASSPSPSGGSEEQYF; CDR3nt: TGTGCCAGCTCACCATCGCCTAGCGGGGGGTCTGAAGAGCAGTACTTC
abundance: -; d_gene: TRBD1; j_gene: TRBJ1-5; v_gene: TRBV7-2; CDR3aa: CASSFAGGYNQPQHF; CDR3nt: TGTGCCAGCAGCTTCGCAGGGGGCTACAATCAGCCCCAGCATTTT
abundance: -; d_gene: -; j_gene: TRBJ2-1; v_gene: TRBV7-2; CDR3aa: CASSLAERNEQFF; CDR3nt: TGTGCCAGCAGCTTAGCGGAACGTAATGAGCAGTTCTTC
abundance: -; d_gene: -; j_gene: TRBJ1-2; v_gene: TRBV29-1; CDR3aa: CSVAREPVGYTF; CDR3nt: TGCAGCGTTGCTAGGGAACCGGTTGGCTACACCTTC
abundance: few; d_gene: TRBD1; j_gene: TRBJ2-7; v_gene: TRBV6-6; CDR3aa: CASALTGAKYEQYF; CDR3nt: TGTGCCAGCGCCTTGACAGGGGCCAAATACGAGCAGTACTTC
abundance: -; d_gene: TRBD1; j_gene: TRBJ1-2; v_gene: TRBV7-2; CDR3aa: CASSFRGSSTGTDGYTF; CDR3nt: TGTGCCAGCAGCTTCCGGGGATCGTCGACAGGGACGGATGGCTACACCTTC
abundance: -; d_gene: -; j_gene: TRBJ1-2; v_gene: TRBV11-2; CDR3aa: CASSLGGGGYTF; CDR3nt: TGTGCCAGCAGCTTAGGGGGTGGCGGCTACACCTTC
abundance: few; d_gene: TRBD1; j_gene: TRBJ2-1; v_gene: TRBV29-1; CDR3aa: CSVGGTGLYNEQFF; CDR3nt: TGCAGCGTTGGTGGGACAGGGCTCTACAATGAGCAGTTCTTC
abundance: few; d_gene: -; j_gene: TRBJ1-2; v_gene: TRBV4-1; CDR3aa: CASSQGPRGFYGYTF; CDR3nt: TGCGCCAGCAGCCAAGGACCGCGAGGCTTCTATGGCTACACCTTC
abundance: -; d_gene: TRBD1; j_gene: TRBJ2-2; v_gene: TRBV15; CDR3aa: CATSRFDRVTGELFF; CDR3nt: TGTGCCACCAGCAGGTTCGACAGGGTAACCGGGGAGCTGTTTTTT
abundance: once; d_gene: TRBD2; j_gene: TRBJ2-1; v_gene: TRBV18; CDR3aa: CASSPPGLAGVEQFF; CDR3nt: TGTGCCAGCTCACCACCGGGACTAGCGGGGGTTGAGCAGTTCTTC
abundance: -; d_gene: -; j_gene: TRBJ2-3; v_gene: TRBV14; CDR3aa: CASSRRTVRTDTQYF; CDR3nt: TGTGCCAGCAGCAGAAGGACAGTTCGAACAGATACGCAGTATTTT
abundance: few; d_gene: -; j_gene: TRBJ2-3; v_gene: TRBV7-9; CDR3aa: CASSQGDTQYF; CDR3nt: TGTGCCAGCTCACAGGGAGATACGCAGTATTTT
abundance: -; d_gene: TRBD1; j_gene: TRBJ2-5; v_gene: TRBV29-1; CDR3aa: CSVTGQQETQYF; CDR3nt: TGCAGCGTTACGGGACAGCAAGAGACCCAGTACTTC
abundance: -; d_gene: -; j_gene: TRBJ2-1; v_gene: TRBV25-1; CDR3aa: CASSLRNEQFF; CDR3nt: TGTGCCAGCAGTCTAAGGAATGAGCAGTTCTTC
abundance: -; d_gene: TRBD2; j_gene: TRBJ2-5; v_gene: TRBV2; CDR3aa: CATSGGAPETQYF; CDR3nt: TGTGCCACAAGCGGGGGGGCGCCAGAGACCCAGTACTTC
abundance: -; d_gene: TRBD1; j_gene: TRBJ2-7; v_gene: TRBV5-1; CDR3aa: CASSSGTGGYEQYF; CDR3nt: TGCGCCAGCAGCTCCGGGACAGGGGGCTACGAGCAGTACTTC
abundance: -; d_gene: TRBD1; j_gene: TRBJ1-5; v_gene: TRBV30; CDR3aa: CAWSTRTGGLGWPQHF; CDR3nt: TGTGCCTGGAGTACTCGGACAGGGGGACTTGGATGGCCCCAGCATTTT
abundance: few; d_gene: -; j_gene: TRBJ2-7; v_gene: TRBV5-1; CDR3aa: CASSLEGSSYEQYF; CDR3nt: TGCGCCAGCAGCTTGGAAGGAAGCTCCTACGAGCAGTACTTC
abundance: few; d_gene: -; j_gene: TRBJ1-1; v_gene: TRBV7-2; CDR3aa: CASSSRTANTEAFF; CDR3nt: TGTGCCAGCAGCTCAAGGACGGCGAACACTGAAGCTTTCTTT
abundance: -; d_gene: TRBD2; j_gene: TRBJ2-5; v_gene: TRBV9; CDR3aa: CASSPRGLEVRETQYF; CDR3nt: TGTGCCAGCAGCCCCCGGGGACTAGAGGTCAGAGAGACCCAGTACTTC
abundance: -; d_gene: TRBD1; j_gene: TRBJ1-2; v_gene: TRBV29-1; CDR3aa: CSVETGAPYGYTF; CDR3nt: TGCAGCGTTGAGACAGGGGCGCCTTATGGCTACACCTTC
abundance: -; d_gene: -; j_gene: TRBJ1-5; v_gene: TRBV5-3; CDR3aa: CARSLDSNQPQHF; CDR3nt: TGTGCCAGAAGCTTGGACAGCAATCAGCCCCAGCATTTT
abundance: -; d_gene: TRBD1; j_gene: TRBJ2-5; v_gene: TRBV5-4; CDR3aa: CASSFGQGSYQETQYF; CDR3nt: TGTGCCAGCAGCTTTGGACAGGGTTCCTACCAAGAGACCCAGTACTTC
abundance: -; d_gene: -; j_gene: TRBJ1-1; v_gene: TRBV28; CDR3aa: CASGEVGTPF; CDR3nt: TGTGCCAGCGGGGAAGTCGGGACACCTTTT
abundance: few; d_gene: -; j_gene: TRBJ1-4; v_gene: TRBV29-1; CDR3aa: CSVPGRPTNEKLFF; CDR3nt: TGCAGCGTCCCGGGACGGCCAACTAATGAAAAACTGTTTTTT
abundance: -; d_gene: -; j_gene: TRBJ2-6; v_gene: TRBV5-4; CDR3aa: CASSLVLSGANVLTF; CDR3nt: TGTGCCAGCAGCTTGGTTCTTTCTGGGGCCAACGTCCTGACTTTC
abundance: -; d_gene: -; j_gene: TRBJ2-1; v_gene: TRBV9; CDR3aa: CASSPWSLVDEQFF; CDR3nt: TGTGCCAGCAGCCCTTGGAGCTTAGTCGATGAGCAGTTCTTC